This note documents a single T cell receptor (beta chain) sequence. The sample comes from a study of technical replicates of blood from four donors. This CDR3 has 17 amino acids. In germline, CDR1 is SGHNT, CDR2 YYREEE (reference sequence). Germline trimming cut 4 bases from V and 5 bases from J; bases unmatched to any gene: 10. Clones were sequenced by immunoSEQ multiplex PCR, and TCRdb holds only the in-frame ones, with some missing. This table holds approximately 81,000 clones, 96% found once. The receptor's source is a human donor in good health. The specimen sequenced was T cells isolated from PBMCs. The J gene is TRBJ2-2, the V gene TRBV5-4; 11 nucleotides align to TRBD2. Written as DNA, the CDR3 is TGTGCCAGCAGCCAAAATGGGCTAGCGGGAGGTACCGGGGAGCTGTTTTTT. Residues: CASSQNGLAGGTGELFF.